This TCR beta chain was sequenced in a study of Ad26.COV2.S vaccination and SARS-CoV-2 variants. Whole-study context: Donor was in the COV1001 Ad26.COV2.S trial arm. General study results and limits: Vaccine and placebo groups showed comparable non-spike TCR breadth.

V was clipped by 4 bases and J by 0 bases; unmatched bases: 5. CDR3 size: 14 residues. Per the germline V gene, CDR1 is GTSNPN and CDR2 is SVGIG (reference sequence). This clone was seen ten or more times. Its cognate antigen is unknown. Treatment described: some 20 received Ad26.COV2.S at low or high dose, single or two shots; 5 received placebo; per-sample allocation not given. Material that was analyzed had been drawn on day 63 after the first vaccine or placebo injection. The administered vaccine (an Ad26 vector) expressed Wuhan-strain SARS-CoV-2 spike. Method: immunoSEQ multiplex PCR; TCRdb's copy keeps in-frame clones and lacks some. The sample records about 350,000 clones, less than 90% being singletons.

The chain carries TRBV30 and TRBJ1-1, with 7 nucleotides matching TRBD1. This receptor was taken from a person between 18 and 59 years old who received the Ad26.COV2.S COVID-19 vaccine or a placebo. Here the sequenced sample was peripheral blood, taken in a trial of Ad26.COV2.S vaccine versus placebo. CDR3 sequence reads: CAWKRGTVNTEAFF. CDR3 sequence (DNA): TGTGCCTGGAAGAGGGGGACAGTGAACACTGAAGCTTTCTTT. Drawing the rest from reference TRBV30 and TRBJ1-1, the complete variable domain is SQTIHQWPATLVQPVGSPLSLECTVEGTSNPNLYWYRQAAGRGLQLLFYSVGIGQISSEVPQNLSASRPQDRQFILSSKKLLLSDSGFYLCAWKRGTVNTEAFFGQGTRLTVV.